The clone carrying this TCR beta chain has a count of ten or more. Its antigen is unknown. Sequencing targeted expressed TCRB transcripts, as all isolated RNA had been reverse transcribed. The repertoire was sequenced with immunoSEQ multiplex PCR; TCRdb's copy has only in-frame clones and lacks some. Of roughly 350,000 clones listed, 9.5% to 10% are singletons. The sample is drawn from a study of beta chain features in type 1 diabetes. The study's findings and limits: Researchers report that Type 1 diabetes patients had moderately but significantly shorter TCRB CDR3s across all four CD4+ subsets.

Sequencing was carried out using central memory CD4+ T cells from blood. This sequence was found in a young man with type 1 diabetes.

As DNA, the CDR3 is TGCGCCAGCAGCTCCGGAAACTCCTACAATGAGCAGTTCTTC. As protein: CASSSGNSYNEQFF. The chain is built from TRBV5-1 and TRBJ2-1; no clear D. Germline CDR1 and CDR2: SGHRS and YFSETQ. This CDR3 has 14 residues. Trimming took 3 bases from V and 0 from J, leaving 7 bases between them.